Below, one T cell receptor beta chain is given with its context. The specificity of this receptor is unknown. No quality values exist for individual bases; no much larger clone is one base distant. From each donor, a single peripheral blood sample of around 0.12 L on average was drawn into heparinised tubes. A BD FACSAria II and a panel including CD45RO, CCR7, CD25, CD127, CD95 and CD27 were used to sort naive, central memory, regulatory and stem cell-like memory CD4+ T cells. Every sorted population had a purity above 95%. PBMCs were separated immediately by Lymphoprep density gradient centrifugation and were stained directly, without being cultured. Samples were stained and sorted in pairs, with one healthy donor and one patient per experiment, so that batch effects were minimized. All of the isolated RNA was reverse transcribed with the High Capacity cDNA Reverse Transcription Kit, so expressed TCRB transcripts were sequenced. Deep immunoSEQ sequencing was applied to naive, central memory and regulatory T cell samples, giving an average of approximately 4 million total reads per sample. After sorted cells were lysed in RLT buffer, RNA was extracted with DNase-treated RNeasy Micro or Mini kits, with the choice depending on cell number. To prevent cross-contamination, each cell subset was processed individually, whereas patient and healthy donor samples were processed jointly. The immunoSEQ multiplex PCR was used to amplify TCRB sequences from cDNA, generating 87-bp fragments that spanned the CDR3 region. The amplicons were sequenced using the Illumina HiSeq platform. Turning to the authors' computational methods: PCR bias was computationally corrected using synthetic template baselines, reads within Hamming distance 2 were collapsed, and singletons that could not be merged were discarded. Reads were aligned against IMGT so that V, D and J genes, CDR3 length and insertions or deletions at six rearrangement sites could be assigned. Within each subset, clonotype counts were normalized to sorted cell number, and only after that were true diversity and Gini coefficients computed with the tcR R package. The overlap coefficient, calculated on TCRB nucleotide sequences, was used to measure repertoire sharing. TCRdb carries this immuneACCESS record with in-frame sequences only. Its versions omit some clonotypes, under half of them owing to an unresolved V gene in the studies checked, with the rest unexplained. V and J calls plus clone size are reproduced from that table; the DNA served to infer D and trimming. The sample table shows some 44,000 clones, and 65% to 70% are seen once. The ten top clones hold about 2% of the sample.

The record originates from a study of beta chain features in type 1 diabetes (dated 2018 in TCRdb). As for the study more broadly: Patients and healthy donors did not differ in mean age, gender distribution, total cell number or subset yield. A total of about 110 million sorted cells were examined across all samples, and the number of cells per subset was strongly correlated with RNA yield. In the study, recently diagnosed type 1 diabetes patients and matched healthy donors were compared on the TCRB repertoires of their sorted circulating CD4+ T cell subsets. Regulatory and stem cell-like memory subsets were isolated from only 8 patients and about eight healthy donors, whereas naive and central memory subsets came from all 30 or so donors.

From cysteine to phenylalanine, the CDR3 is 13 amino acids long. The entry retains the CDR3 DNA only, 39 bases that are in frame from base 1. CDR1 SQVTM and CDR2 ANQGSEA are derived from the germline V gene. The junction shows trimming of 1 base on V and 1 base on J, plus 7 bases between the germline ends. Results and caveats for the whole study, not just this receptor: Because cDNA rather than genomic DNA was sequenced, highly expressing activated cells could have been over-represented, although no difference in activation and CD3 levels was found between groups. Shorter templates might be favored by PCR, yet because patient and control samples were amplified and corrected together, any such skew would affect both groups equally. Naive, central memory and regulatory TCRB repertoires appeared to be more similar among patients than among healthy donors. HLA sub-analyses involved small numbers of individuals, so any influence of HLA type on TCRB rearrangement remained unresolved. In all four CD4+ subsets, TCRB CDR3 length was moderately but significantly shorter in type 1 diabetes patients. At VDJ recombination sites, patients with type 1 diabetes made fewer insertions and deleted more nucleotides, a pattern implying thymic rearrangement abnormalities.

The TCR originated in a woman between 18 and 30 years old with type 1 diabetes. Source material: Tregs from blood. Taken with the paper, the label for cell subset or site translates to: regulatory CD4+ T cells. This chain is built from TRBV29-1 and TRBJ1-2; the D gene assignment is ambiguous. The bases read TGCAGCGTTGAAGTACTGTATAACTATGGCTACACCTTC. The encoded protein is CSVEVLYNYGYTF.